The T cell receptor beta chain under discussion was sequenced for a study of blood T cell repertoires in COVID-19. As for the study in general: The United States, Italy and Spain were the sources of the acute and convalescent COVID-19 samples.

Cohort 3 donors were reported recovered after two negative PCRs, clearance, or symptom resolution. Assay: immunoSEQ multiplex PCR; the TCRdb copy retains only in-frame clones and omits some. The repertoire holds some 300,000 clones, under 90% seen once, with over 9% in the top ten. V dropped 2 bases and J dropped 3; count of bases not matched to a gene: 1. The CDR3 loop spans 14 amino acids. CDR1 is SQVTM and CDR2 is ANQGSEA in the germline V gene. The chain carries TRBV29-1 and TRBJ2-1; the match to TRBD2 covers 10 bases. The TCR originated in a woman in her thirties who had recovered from COVID-19. Sequencing was carried out using PBMCs or T cells enriched from blood (not recorded which). The CDR3, as DNA: TGCAGCGTTGAAACTAGCGGGAACTACAATGAGCAGTTCTTC. It yields the protein CSVETSGNYNEQFF.